This T cell receptor (beta chain) came from a study of CD8+ T cells in alopecia areata. Study in general: Twice daily, treated patients received 5 to 10 mg of oral tofacitinib. Overall study findings and caveats: The study found higher clonality in lesional than normal scalp, especially in alopecia totalis/universalis. The study found that many expanded lesional clones persisted in scalp and blood during tofacitinib.

This clone came up a few times. Antigen unknown. Reverse transcribed after extraction, RNA yielded cDNA as the sequencing template. Data came from immunoSEQ multiplex PCR; TCRdb stores just in-frame clones and leaves some out. The data show 110,000 to 150,000 clones, 45% to 65% seen once. Germline V gene data show CDR1 as SGHDT and CDR2 as YYEEEE. The CDR3 runs to 14 residues. The germline V and J ends were trimmed by 3 bases and 1 base, with 10 bases remaining between them. Treatment: oral pan-JAK inhibitor, 5-10 mg twice daily. The receptor was isolated from a human donor with alopecia areata. The specimen was CD8+ T cells sorted from blood, collected at week 4, from a patient treated with tofacitinib. The chain links TRBV5-6 to TRBJ1-2; possibly TRBD1 for D (5 bases). CDR3 protein: CASSSGTGNYGYTF. The CDR3 DNA sequence: TGTGCCAGCAGCTCTGGGACGGGTAACTATGGCTACACCTTC. The full variable domain, with the rest looked up from reference TRBV5-6 and TRBJ1-2, is DAGVTQSPTHLIKTRGQQVTLRCSPKSGHDTVSWYQQALGQGPQFIFQYYEEEERQRGNFPDRFSGHQFPNYSSELNVNALLLGDSALYLCASSSGTGNYGYTFGSGTRLTVV.